This T cell receptor beta chain was captured in a study of glioma-infiltrating T cells after dendritic cell vaccination. Study-wide results and caveats: No direct clonality-survival link was found; a diverse polyclonal response may matter.

None of the glioblastoma patients had an isocitrate dehydrogenase mutation. Blood PBMC samples: pre-vaccination, two weeks post third vaccination, and at tumor progression. Up to 2 ug genomic DNA was used for TCRB CDR3 amplification. TCRdb keeps only in-frame clones here, not all; method: immunoSEQ multiplex PCR. The repertoire holds roughly 68,000 clones, 80% to 85% seen once, with about 10% in the top ten. Concerning this clone itself: Its antigen is currently unknown.

Trimming stripped 7 bases from V and 0 bases from J, with 9 bases between. This CDR3 spans 13 amino acids. Germline CDR1 ENHRY, CDR2 SYGVKD. The sample was blood, taken before dendritic cell vaccination. This TCR came from a human donor with glioblastoma. The chain links TRBV10-3 to TRBJ1-1; D is possibly TRBD1 (6 bases). The CDR3 bases are TGTGCCATCAAGCAGGGGTTGAACACTGAAGCTTTCTTT. This codes for CAIKQGLNTEAFF.